The 18 T cell receptor beta chains below come from one sample, sequenced in a study of blood T cell repertoires in COVID-19. TCRdb keeps only in-frame clones here, not all; method: immunoSEQ multiplex PCR. Here the sample spans some 300,000 clones, 90% being singletons. Sequencing used peripheral blood. The receptors shown here come from a woman aged 40 to 50 with COVID-19, enrolled during active disease.

V is TRBV3-1 (or the pseudogene TRBV3-2) and J is TRBJ1-6, with TRBD1 matching 8 bases. The germline V gene encodes CDR1 LGHDT and CDR2 YNNKEL (reference sequence). The CDR3 consists of 18 residues. With V trimmed by 6 bases and J by 3 bases, 13 bases remained unmatched. CDR3 protein: CASRAPVPGGFYNSPLHF. In nucleotides, the CDR3 is TGTGCCAGCAGGGCGCCAGTTCCAGGGGGCTTCTATAATTCACCCCTCCACTTT.

The rearrangement uses TRBV6-6 and TRBJ1-1; 12 nucleotides line up with TRBD1. V shed 6 bases and J 1 base; nucleotides not matched to a gene: 0. The CDR3 runs 14 residues. Germline assignment: CDR1 MNHNY and CDR2 SVGAGI (reference sequence). The chain's CDR3 is CASRGQGANTEAFF. The CDR3 coding sequence is TGTGCCAGCAGGGGACAGGGGGCGAACACTGAAGCTTTCTTT.

The chain employs TRBV7-9 and TRBJ1-1; D perhaps matches TRBD1 (5 bases). Trimming removed 4 bases from V and 1 base from J, with 7 bases in between. The CDR3 totals 13 residues. The germline gives CDR1 SEHNR, CDR2 FQNEAQ (reference sequence). The CDR3 DNA reads as TGTGCCAGCAGCTACAGGAGGAACACTGAAGCTTTCTTT. Its translation: CASSYRRNTEAFF.

This chain connects TRBV9 to TRBJ2-2, with 7 bases that match TRBD2. This CDR3 has 16 amino acids. Trimming cost V 0 bases and J 5 bases; bases outside gene matches: 7. Germline V CDR1 and CDR2: SGDLS, YYNGEE. The CDR3 nucleotides are TGTGCCAGCAGCGTAGCTGGGGCCGGGGGGACCGGGGAGCTGTTTTTT. Translating it yields CASSVAGAGGTGELFF.

This clone was recorded only once. This chain joins TRBV7-3 and TRBJ2-1, with 8 bases that match TRBD2. Trimming cost V 4 bases and J 3 bases; bases outside gene matches: 8. In germline, CDR1 is SGHTA, CDR2 FQGTGA. The CDR3 is 16 residues long. CDR3 loop: CASSSPGLGLYNEQFF. The DNA for the CDR3 is TGTGCCAGCAGCTCTCCGGGACTAGGTCTCTACAATGAGCAGTTCTTC.

The chain is built from TRBV5-4 and TRBJ2-5; TRBD1 is a possible D gene (6 bases). CDR3 length equals 13 residues. Germline V gene data show CDR1 as SGHNT and CDR2 as YYREEE (reference sequence). V lost 2 bases and J lost 7, with 12 bases in between. The CDR3 here is CASSLGGEGTQYF. In DNA form, the CDR3 reads TGTGCCAGCAGCTTAGGGGGAGAAGGGACCCAGTACTTC.

J is TRBJ1-1 and V is TRBV9; D gene ambiguous. Germline V gene lookup returns CDR1 SGDLS and CDR2 YYNGEE. V lost 4 bases, J lost 3 bases, and 13 bases lay in between. The CDR3 is 14 amino acids. DNA of the CDR3: TGTGCCAGCAGCCCCCAGGCCAGTTACACTGAAGCTTTCTTT. It yields the protein CASSPQASYTEAFF. The full variable domain, in which reference TRBV9 and TRBJ1-1 provide the parts outside the CDR3, is DSGVTQTPKHLITATGQRVTLRCSPRSGDLSVYWYQQSLDQGLQFLIQYYNGEERAKGNILERFSAQQFPDLHSELNLSSLELGDSALYFCASSPQASYTEAFFGQGTRLTVV.

This chain links TRBV4-3 with TRBJ2-4; 7 nucleotides line up with TRBD2. CDR3 length: 16 amino acids. V lost 3 bases and J lost 0; bases outside the gene matches: 5. Germline V gene lookup returns CDR1 LGHNA and CDR2 YSLEER. In DNA form, the CDR3 reads TGCGCCAGCAGCCACGAACTAGCGCCAGCCAAAAACATTCAGTACTTC. Translated: CASSHELAPAKNIQYF.

The rearrangement uses TRBV5-1 and TRBJ2-7; 7 bases align to TRBD2. V was clipped by 0 bases and J by 5 bases; unmatched bases: 14. Germline V CDR1 and CDR2: SGHRS, YFSETQ. CDR3 length: 17 amino acids. The CDR3 loop is CASSLVGVAGPGDEQYF. The DNA for the CDR3 is TGCGCCAGCAGCTTGGTGGGAGTAGCGGGCCCCGGGGACGAGCAGTACTTC. The entire variable domain, with the rest obtained from reference TRBV5-1 and TRBJ2-7, is as follows: KAGVTQTPRYLIKTRGQQVTLSCSPISGHRSVSWYQQTPGQGLQFLFEYFSETQRNKGNFPGRFSGRQFSNSRSEMNVSTLELGDSALYLCASSLVGVAGPGDEQYFGPGTRLTVT.

This chain joins TRBV5-4 and TRBJ2-1; D possibly corresponds to TRBD2 (6 bases). Germline V gene lookup returns CDR1 SGHNT and CDR2 YYREEE (reference sequence). This CDR3 has 15 residues. Trimming took 4 bases from V and 7 from J, leaving 18 bases between them. CDR3 in DNA: TGTGCCAGCAGCGCGGGACCCTCACTGGGGAATGAGCAGTTCTTC. It yields the protein CASSAGPSLGNEQFF.

This chain joins TRBV19 and TRBJ2-7; a possible D gene is TRBD2 (7 bases). V lost 7 bases and J lost 0, with 13 bases in between. Germline CDR1 is LNHDA and CDR2 is SQIVND (reference sequence). The CDR3 contains 14 residues. The CDR3 protein is CASTAGAYSYEQYF. As DNA, the CDR3 is TGTGCCAGTACGGCGGGGGCCTACTCCTACGAGCAGTACTTC.

The J gene is TRBJ2-7, the V gene TRBV5-6; a weak D match, TRBD2 (7 bases). This CDR3 region has 15 residues. Trimming stripped 4 bases from V and 4 bases from J, with 18 bases between. Germline CDR1 and CDR2: SGHDT and YYEEEE. CDR3 region: CASSRLRGRGYEQYF. The CDR3 DNA sequence: TGTGCCAGCAGCCGCCTCCGTGGGAGGGGGTACGAGCAGTACTTC.

V gene TRBV10-3 combines with J gene TRBJ1-4; 7 bases fit TRBD1. Germline CDR1 reads ENHRY; CDR2 reads SYGVKD. Trimming at V came to 6 bases and at J to 6 bases, leaving 10 bases not matched to a gene. The CDR3 loop spans 15 amino acids. The CDR3 spells CAIRDRQGTHEKLFF. For the CDR3, the DNA is TGTGCCATCAGGGACCGACAGGGAACGCATGAAAAACTGTTTTTT.

The chain combines TRBV5-4 with TRBJ1-4; D gene unclear. V lost 4 bases and J 0 bases, leaving 13 bases between the germline ends. Looked up from germline, CDR1 is SGHNT and CDR2 is YYREEE (reference sequence). The CDR3 is 16 residues long. The CDR3 nucleotides read TGTGCCAGCAGCACCATCGGGGAGGCAACTAATGAAAAACTGTTTTTT. Encoded protein: CASSTIGEATNEKLFF.

This clone was recorded once. This chain links TRBV7-6 with TRBJ1-4; 7 bases line up with TRBD1. V was pared by 0 bases and J by 5 bases, with 0 bases of the junction left unmatched. The CDR3 covers 14 residues. Looked up from germline, CDR1 is SGHVS and CDR2 is FNYEAQ. This CDR3 is CASSLATGNEKLFF. The CDR3 region has the DNA TGTGCCAGCAGCTTAGCGACAGGGAATGAAAAACTGTTTTTT.

The V call is TRBV23-1, the J call TRBJ1-3; 7 bases map to TRBD1. TRBV23-1 carries the ORF label, with uncertain function. The CDR3 spans 17 residues. The V gene end was trimmed by 6 bases and the J gene end by 2 bases; junction bases not matched to a gene: 13. The CDR3 DNA reads as TGCGCCAGCAGATACGTTACGAGGGGGCTGCCTGGAAACACCATATATTTT. Translation: CASRYVTRGLPGNTIYF.

A remark on this clone: One junction end does not reproduce the germline sequence, and a read error may be involved. The V and J genes are TRBV7-9 and TRBJ2-7; 9 bases are a match to TRBD2. Germline-derived CDR1 and CDR2 are SEHNR and FQNEAQ (reference sequence). The CDR3 has 14 amino acids. The CDR3 reads CASSLAGPSYEQYF. The CDR3 coding sequence is TGTGCCAGCAGCCTAGCGGGGCCCTCCTACGAGCAGTACTTC. The variable domain in full, with the rest retrieved from reference TRBV7-9 and TRBJ2-7, is DTGVSQNPRHKITKRGQNVTFRCDPISEHNRLYWYRQTLGQGPEFLTYFQNEAQLEKSRLLSDRFSAERPKGSFSTLEIQRTEQGDSAMYLCASSLAGPSYEQYFGPGTRLTVT.

The chain carries TRBV15 and TRBJ1-2; D is ambiguous. The CDR3 extends over 14 amino acids. Trimming shortened V by 0 bases and J by 6 bases, and 11 bases separated the two germline ends. The V gene's germline CDR1 is LNHNV and CDR2 YYDKDF (reference sequence). The CDR3 sequence is CATSRDERVHGYTF. DNA for the CDR3: TGTGCCACCAGCAGAGATGAGAGAGTTCATGGCTACACCTTC.